These T cell receptor beta chains were read from a single sample in a study of blood T cell repertoires in COVID-19. Sequencing used immunoSEQ multiplex PCR; TCRdb keeps in-frame clones, though not all of them. The sample records 95,000 to 150,000 clones, around 85% being singletons. The sequencing input was peripheral blood. These receptors were obtained from a woman aged 80 or older with COVID-19, enrolled during active disease. Each CDR3 is given with its conserved first and last residue. A D gene is named only where the DNA matches it firmly. The size field is filled for only some rows; it gives once, few, many or a size class.

size | J | V | D | DNA | CDR3
. | TRBJ1-3 | TRBV5-4 | . | TGTGCCAGCAGCTCGGGGTCGGGCTTGCGGGGAAACACCATATATTTT | CASSSGSGLRGNTIYF
. | TRBJ2-3 | TRBV6-5 | TRBD2 | TGTGCCAGCAGTCGTGGGACTAGCGGGAACTATCTGCAGTATTTT | CASSRGTSGNYLQYF
. | TRBJ1-1 | TRBV12-3/TRBV12-4 | . | TGTGCCAGCAGCAGACCCAGGGGCACGTTCGTCTTT | CASSRPRGTFVF
. | TRBJ1-2 | TRBV28 | . | TGTGCCAGCAGTCCTCCCGGTGACTATGGCTACACCTTC | CASSPPGDYGYTF
. | TRBJ2-2 | TRBV19 | TRBD2 | TGTGCCAGTAGTTTTACTAGCGGGAGGATGAACACCGGGGAGCTGTTTTTT | CASSFTSGRMNTGELFF
. | TRBJ1-6 | TRBV9 | . | TGTGCCAGCAGCGTAGAAGGGGTAAATTCACCCCTCCACTTT | CASSVEGVNSPLHF
. | TRBJ2-5 | TRBV15 | . | TGTGCCACCAGCAGAGAGCGGGTTGGGTACCAAGAGACCCAGTACTTC | CATSRERVGYQETQYF
. | TRBJ1-6 | TRBV4-1 | . | TGCGCCAGCAGCCAATCCCCAGGACAGACGGAAAAAATCACACCCCTCCACTTT | CASSQSPGQTEKITPLHF
. | TRBJ2-2 | TRBV5-6 | . | TGTGCCAGCAGCTTGGTCCTACTGAACACCGGGGAGCTGTTTTTT | CASSLVLLNTGELFF
. | TRBJ1-5 | TRBV9 | TRBD1 | TGTGCCAGCAGCGGAGGGACAGGGGAAGGCAATCAGCCCCAGCATTTT | CASSGGTGEGNQPQHF
. | TRBJ1-1 | TRBV28 | . | TGTGCCAGCAGTCCGCGGGCCTTGAACACTGAAGCTTTCTTT | CASSPRALNTEAFF
once | TRBJ1-2 | TRBV18 | TRBD1 | TGTGCCAGCTCACCACCCGGACAGGCAAATTATGGCTACACCTTC | CASSPPGQANYGYTF
. | TRBJ1-3 | TRBV7-3 | . | TGTGCCAGCAGTCGTACCAATGAGCCGGGGACTGGAAACACCATATATTTT | CASSRTNEPGTGNTIYF
. | TRBJ2-6 | TRBV6-2/TRBV6-3 | TRBD2 | TGTGCCAGCAGTCCACGACTAGCGGGAGGATTCTCTGGGGCCAACGTCCTGACTTTC | CASSPRLAGGFSGANVLTF
. | TRBJ2-2 | TRBV5-4 | . | TGTGCCAGCAGCTTGGGTGGAGACCCCGGGGAGCTGTTTTTT | CASSLGGDPGELFF
. | TRBJ2-3 | TRBV4-1 | TRBD2 | TGCGCCAGCAGCCAGCACATAGCGGGAAGCACAGATACGCAGTATTTT | CASSQHIAGSTDTQYF
. | TRBJ2-1 | TRBV29-1 | . | TGCAGCGTTGATCGAGGGAATGAGCAGTTCTTC | CSVDRGNEQFF
. | TRBJ1-2 | TRBV3-1/TRBV3-2 | TRBD1 | TGTGCCAGCAGCCCAACAAAACAGGGGGCGAGTGGCTACACCTTC | CASSPTKQGASGYTF
few | TRBJ1-5 | TRBV6-5 | . | TGTGCCAGCAGTCCCTCGGACAGAAATCAGCCCCAGCATTTT | CASSPSDRNQPQHF
. | TRBJ2-1 | TRBV16 | . | TGTGCCAGCAGCCGAGGTTCCAATGAGCAGTTCTTC | CASSRGSNEQFF
. | TRBJ1-1 | TRBV19 | . | TGTGCCGCCACACAGAGATTTATCAGCCCGAACACTGAAGCTTTCTTT | CAATQRFISPNTEAFF
. | TRBJ2-5 | TRBV10-2 | TRBD2 | TGCGCCAGCAGCGTCTATGGCGGGAGCAGGAAAGAGACCCAGTACTTC | CASSVYGGSRKETQYF
. | TRBJ1-2 | TRBV19 | . | TGTGCCAGTAGTATAGCCCAGGGCCTGGGCTATGGCTACACCTTC | CASSIAQGLGYGYTF
. | TRBJ1-1 | TRBV3-1/TRBV3-2 | . | TGTGCCAGCAAGCCGGGCGGGCGGACTGAAGCTTTCTTT | CASKPGGRTEAFF
. | TRBJ2-3 | TRBV5-5 | TRBD2 | TGTGCCAGCAGCTTTAGCGGGGTCACAGATACGCAGTATTTT | CASSFSGVTDTQYF
. | TRBJ2-3 | TRBV25-1 | TRBD1 | TGTGCCAGCAGTGAATTGGGACAGAGCACAGATACGCAGTATTTT | CASSELGQSTDTQYF
few | TRBJ2-5 | TRBV5-4 | TRBD2 | TGTGCCAGCAGCTACCTAGCGGGCGCAAGAACCCAGTACTTC | CASSYLAGARTQYF
. | TRBJ1-1 | TRBV7-8 | TRBD1 | TGTGCCAGCAGCTTAGTTGGGACAGGGGGAACTGAAGCTTTCTTT | CASSLVGTGGTEAFF
. | TRBJ1-1 | TRBV5-1 | . | TGCGCCAGCAGCCCCCAACTTTCGGACACTGAAGCTTTCTTT | CASSPQLSDTEAFF
. | TRBJ2-2 | TRBV28 | TRBD1 | TGTGCCAGCAGTTCTCATCAGGGGGCCGCCGGGGAGCTGTTTTTT | CASSSHQGAAGELFF
. | TRBJ1-5 | TRBV19 | TRBD1 | TGTGCCAGTAGTATTATTATCGGCAGGGGGCTTGCTCAGCCCCAGCATTTT | CASSIIIGRGLAQPQHF
. | TRBJ1-4 | TRBV18 | . | TGTGCCAGCTCACCAAGACAGGCAACTAATGAAAAACTGTTTTTT | CASSPRQATNEKLFF
. | TRBJ2-7 | TRBV9 | . | TGTGCCAGCAGCGCTGGGGCCTCGAGCTCCTACGAGCAGTACTTC | CASSAGASSSYEQYF
. | TRBJ2-1 | TRBV20-1 | . | TGCAGTGCTAGGGTGCAGAATGAGCAGTTCTTC | CSARVQNEQFF
. | TRBJ2-3 | TRBV9 | TRBD2 | TGTGCCAGCAGCACCACTCGGGTTAGCGGGAGTAGCACAGATACGCAGTATTTT | CASSTTRVSGSSTDTQYF